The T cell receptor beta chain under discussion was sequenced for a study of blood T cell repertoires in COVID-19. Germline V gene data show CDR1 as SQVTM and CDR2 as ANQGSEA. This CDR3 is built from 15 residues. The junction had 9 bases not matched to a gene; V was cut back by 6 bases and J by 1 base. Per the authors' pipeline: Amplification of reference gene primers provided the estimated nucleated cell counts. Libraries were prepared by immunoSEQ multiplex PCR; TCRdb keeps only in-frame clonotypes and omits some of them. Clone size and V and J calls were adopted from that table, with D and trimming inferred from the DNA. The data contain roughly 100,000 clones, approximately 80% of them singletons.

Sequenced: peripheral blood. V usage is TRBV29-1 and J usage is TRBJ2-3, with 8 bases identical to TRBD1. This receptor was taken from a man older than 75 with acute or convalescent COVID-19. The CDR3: CSVVLGTGGTDTQYF. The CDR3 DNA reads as TGCAGCGTGGTCCTAGGGACAGGTGGCACAGATACGCAGTATTTT.